Below are 5 T cell receptor beta chains sequenced from a single sample in a study of identical twins. From the 5' RACE reads, TCRdb called clonotypes with MiXCR, one entry per CDR3 protein. The repertoire includes approximately 230,000 distinct CDR3 sequences, 11% to 15% of them detected once, and about 9% sits in the top ten. Sample: memory (CD45RO+) T cells sorted from blood. The receptors shown here come from a woman aged 18-29 years in good health.

This clonotype has a handful of counts. The chain links TRBV5-1 to TRBJ2-1; TRBD2 is a possible D gene (6 bases). The CDR3 sequence is 13 residues long. Trimming pared 5 bases from V and 11 bases from J, leaving 17 bases between. Germline V gene sequence: CDR1 SGHRS, CDR2 YFSETQ. CDR3 residues: CASSLPTSPKQFF. CDR3 sequence (DNA): TGCGCCAGCAGTTTGCCTACTAGCCCCAAGCAGTTCTTC.

The rearrangement uses TRBV20-1 and TRBJ2-3, with D possibly being TRBD2 (5 bases). V was shortened by 0 bases and J by 5 bases, with 15 bases between the two germline ends. The germline gives CDR1 DFQATT, CDR2 SNEGSKA (reference sequence). The CDR3 runs to 15 residues. The CDR3 DNA reads as TGCAGTGCTAGAGATTCTGAGGGTCGTGGAGATACGCAGTATTTT. It codes for CSARDSEGRGDTQYF.

The V gene is TRBV11-3, the J gene TRBJ2-1, with a possible D match to TRBD2 (6 bases). CDR3 length equals 15 residues. The ends were cut back, 2 bases at V and 10 bases at J, with 18 bases in the middle. The V gene's germline CDR1 is SGHNT and CDR2 YENEEA. CDR3 in amino acids: CASSLFSDGSREQFF. Here the CDR3 DNA reads TGTGCCAGCAGCTTATTTTCAGACGGGAGCAGGGAGCAGTTCTTC. Full variable domain (missing parts from reference TRBV11-3 and TRBJ2-1): EAGVVQSPRYKIIEKKQPVAFWCNPISGHNTLYWYLQNLGQGPELLIRYENEEAVDDSQLPKDRFSAERLKGVDSTLKIQPAELGDSAVYLCASSLFSDGSREQFFGPGTRLTVL.

The chain is built from TRBV11-2 and TRBJ1-4, with TRBD1 matching over 7 bases. The CDR3 runs to 15 residues. V lost 3 bases, J lost 7 bases, and 8 bases stayed unmatched. From germline, CDR1 is SGHAT and CDR2 FQNNGV. CDR3 region: CASSFSRGQSEKLFF. The CDR3 bases are TGTGCCAGCAGCTTTTCGAGGGGGCAGAGTGAAAAACTGTTTTTT.

The rearrangement uses TRBV5-1 and TRBJ2-5, with D possibly TRBD2 on 5 matching bases. This CDR3 spans 15 amino acids. The germline V gene encodes CDR1 SGHRS and CDR2 YFSETQ. V gave up 0 bases and J gave up 5 bases, with 14 bases separating them. The CDR3 loop reads CASSLGGSGSETQYF. The CDR3 nucleotides read TGCGCCAGCAGCTTGGGGGGAAGTGGGAGTGAGACCCAGTACTTC.